The entry below gives a single TCR beta chain sequence along with its context. The sample comes from a study of blood T cell repertoires in COVID-19. Overall study: Acute and convalescent COVID-19 samples came from the United States, Italy and Spain.

The CDR3 has 12 residues. Trimming removed 3 bases from V and 4 bases from J, with 7 bases in between. Repertoires were generated with immunoSEQ multiplex PCR, while TCRdb's copy carries only in-frame clones and drops some. The table lists 350,000 to 500,000 clones, about 90% of them singletons. V and J are TRBV12-3 or TRBV12-4 and TRBJ2-7, with unresolved D. The clonotype was recovered from a man younger than 30 with COVID-19, enrolled during active disease. Specimen: peripheral blood. This CDR3 reads CASSLALYEQYF. The CDR3 region has the DNA TGTGCCAGCAGTTTGGCATTATACGAGCAGTACTTC.